Given below is one TCR beta chain in context. The data originate from a study of blood T cell repertoires in COVID-19. As for the study in general: Specimens from acute and convalescent COVID-19 originated in the United States, Italy and Spain. Sources were T cells, B-cell-depleted T cells, or PBMCs; the material itself was cDNA or gDNA.

In the source study's methods: Estimation of nucleated cell counts relied on the amplification of reference gene primers. Profiling relied on immunoSEQ multiplex PCR, and the TCRdb table lists in-frame clones only, not all of them. V, J and clone size derive from that table, while D and trimming were established from the DNA sequence. Among about 71,000 clones listed, 85% to 90% were seen once. CDR1 and CDR2 (germline): LGHDT, YNNKEL (reference sequence). The length of the CDR3 is 13 residues. V was cut by 1 base and J by 6 bases, with 7 bases left in between. This chain uses TRBV3-1 (or the pseudogene TRBV3-2) with TRBJ1-3; D is uncertain. The clonotype comes from a man aged 50 to 59 with active COVID-19. The specimen was peripheral blood. DNA for the CDR3: TGTGCCAGCAGCCAAGGTCTTCTAAACACCATATATTTT. It specifies CASSQGLLNTIYF.